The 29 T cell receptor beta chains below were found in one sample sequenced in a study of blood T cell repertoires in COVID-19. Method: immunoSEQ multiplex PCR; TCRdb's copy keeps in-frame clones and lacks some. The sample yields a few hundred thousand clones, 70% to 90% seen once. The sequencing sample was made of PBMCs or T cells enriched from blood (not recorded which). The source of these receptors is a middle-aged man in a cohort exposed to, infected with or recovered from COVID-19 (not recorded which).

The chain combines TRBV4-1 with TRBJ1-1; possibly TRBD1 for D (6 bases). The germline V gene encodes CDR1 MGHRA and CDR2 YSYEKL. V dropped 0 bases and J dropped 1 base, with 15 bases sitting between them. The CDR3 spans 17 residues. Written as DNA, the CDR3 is TGCGCCAGCAGCCAAGATCTAGGGGGGGCGAAGAACACTGAAGCTTTCTTT. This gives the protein CASSQDLGGAKNTEAFF.

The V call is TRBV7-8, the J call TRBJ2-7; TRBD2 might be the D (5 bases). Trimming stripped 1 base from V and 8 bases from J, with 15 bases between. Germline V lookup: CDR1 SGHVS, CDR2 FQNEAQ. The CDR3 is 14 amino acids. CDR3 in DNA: TGTGCCAGCAGCTTAGAAGCTGTCGGGAATAAGCAGTACTTC. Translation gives CASSLEAVGNKQYF.

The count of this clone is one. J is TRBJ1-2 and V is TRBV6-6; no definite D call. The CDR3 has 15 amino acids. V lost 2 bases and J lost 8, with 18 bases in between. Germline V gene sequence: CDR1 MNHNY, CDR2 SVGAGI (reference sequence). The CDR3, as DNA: TGTGCCAGCAGTTACACGGGGATTCTATGGTGGGGCTACACCTTC. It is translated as CASSYTGILWWGYTF.

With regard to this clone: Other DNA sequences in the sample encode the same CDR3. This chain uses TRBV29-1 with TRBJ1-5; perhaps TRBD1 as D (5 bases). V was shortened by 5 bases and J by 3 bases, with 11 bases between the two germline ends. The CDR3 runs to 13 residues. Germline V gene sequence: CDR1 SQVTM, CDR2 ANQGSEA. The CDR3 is CSVRGGINQPQHF. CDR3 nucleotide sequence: TGCAGCGTTCGCGGGGGGATCAATCAGCCCCAGCATTTT.

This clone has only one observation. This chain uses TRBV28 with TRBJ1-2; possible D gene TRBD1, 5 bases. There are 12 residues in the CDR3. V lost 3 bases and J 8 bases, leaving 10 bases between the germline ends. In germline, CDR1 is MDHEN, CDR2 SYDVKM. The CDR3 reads CASSFQGEGYTF. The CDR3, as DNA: TGTGCCAGCAGTTTTCAGGGCGAAGGCTACACCTTC.

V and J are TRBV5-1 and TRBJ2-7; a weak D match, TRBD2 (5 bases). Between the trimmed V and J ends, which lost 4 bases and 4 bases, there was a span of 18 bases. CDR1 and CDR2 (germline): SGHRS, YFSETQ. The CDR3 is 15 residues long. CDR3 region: CASSPLGSEIYEQYF. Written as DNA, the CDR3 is TGCGCCAGCAGCCCACTGGGTAGCGAGATTTACGAGCAGTACTTC.

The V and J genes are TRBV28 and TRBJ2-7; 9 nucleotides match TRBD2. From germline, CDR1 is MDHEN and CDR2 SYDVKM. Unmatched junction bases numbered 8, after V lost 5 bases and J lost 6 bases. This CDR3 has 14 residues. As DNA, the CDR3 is TGTGCCAGCAGTCGGGAACCACTAGCGGGCGAGCAGTACTTC. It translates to CASSREPLAGEQYF. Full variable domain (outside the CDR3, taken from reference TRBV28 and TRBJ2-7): DVKVTQSSRYLVKRTGEKVFLECVQDMDHENMFWYRQDPGLGLRLIYFSYDVKMKEKGDIPEGYSVSREKKERFSLILESASTNQTSMYLCASSREPLAGEQYFGPGTRLTVT.

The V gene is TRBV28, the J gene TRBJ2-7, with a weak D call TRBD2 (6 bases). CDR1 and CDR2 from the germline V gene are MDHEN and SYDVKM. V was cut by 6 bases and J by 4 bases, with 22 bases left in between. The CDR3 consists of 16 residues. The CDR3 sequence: CASSTGFRLGTYEQYF. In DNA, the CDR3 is TGTGCCAGCAGCACCGGATTTAGACTAGGGACGTACGAGCAGTACTTC. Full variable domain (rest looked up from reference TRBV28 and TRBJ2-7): DVKVTQSSRYLVKRTGEKVFLECVQDMDHENMFWYRQDPGLGLRLIYFSYDVKMKEKGDIPEGYSVSREKKERFSLILESASTNQTSMYLCASSTGFRLGTYEQYFGPGTRLTVT.

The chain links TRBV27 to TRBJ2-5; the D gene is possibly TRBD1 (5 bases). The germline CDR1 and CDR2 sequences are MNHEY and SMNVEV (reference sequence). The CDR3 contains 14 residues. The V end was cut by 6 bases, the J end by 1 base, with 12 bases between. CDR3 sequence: CASSPQELQETQYF. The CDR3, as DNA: TGTGCCAGCAGCCCACAGGAACTCCAAGAGACCCAGTACTTC.

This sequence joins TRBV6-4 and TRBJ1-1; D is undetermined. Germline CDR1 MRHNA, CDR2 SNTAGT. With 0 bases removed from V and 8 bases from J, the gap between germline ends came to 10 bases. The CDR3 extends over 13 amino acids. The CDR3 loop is CASSDSGGLEAFF. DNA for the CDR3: TGTGCCAGCAGTGACTCTGGCGGTTTGGAAGCTTTCTTT.

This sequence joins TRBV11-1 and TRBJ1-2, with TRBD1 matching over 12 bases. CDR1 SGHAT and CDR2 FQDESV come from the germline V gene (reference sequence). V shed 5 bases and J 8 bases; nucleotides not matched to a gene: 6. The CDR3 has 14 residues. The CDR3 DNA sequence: TGTGCCAGCAGCCCGGGACAGGGGGCGAGAGGCTACACCTTC. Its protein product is CASSPGQGARGYTF.

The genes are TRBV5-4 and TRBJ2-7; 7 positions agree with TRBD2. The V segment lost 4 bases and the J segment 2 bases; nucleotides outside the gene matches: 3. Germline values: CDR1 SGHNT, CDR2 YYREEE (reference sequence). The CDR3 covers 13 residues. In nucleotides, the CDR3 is TGTGCCAGCAGCCCCGGACTAGCCTACGAGCAGTACTTC. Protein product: CASSPGLAYEQYF. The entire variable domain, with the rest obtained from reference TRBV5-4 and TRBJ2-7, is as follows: ETGVTQSPTHLIKTRGQQVTLRCSSQSGHNTVSWYQQALGQGPQFIFQYYREEENGRGNFPPRFSGLQFPNYSSELNVNALELDDSALYLCASSPGLAYEQYFGPGTRLTVT.

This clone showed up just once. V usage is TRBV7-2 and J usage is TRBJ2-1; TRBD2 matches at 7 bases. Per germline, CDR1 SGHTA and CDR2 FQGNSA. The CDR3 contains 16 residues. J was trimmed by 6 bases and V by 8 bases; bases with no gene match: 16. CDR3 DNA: TGTGCCAGCGGCCTGAGTTGGACCCGGGGGGTCAATGAGCAGTTCTTC. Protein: CASGLSWTRGVNEQFF.

CDR3: CAIMRLGVYGYTF. In DNA form, the CDR3 reads TGTGCCATTATGCGGCTAGGGGTCTATGGCTACACCTTC. V is TRBV28 and J is TRBJ1-2; tentatively, D is TRBD1 (5 bases). CDR3 length: 13 residues. Trimming took 10 bases from V and 4 from J, leaving 16 bases between them. Germline CDR1 is MDHEN and CDR2 is SYDVKM.

CDR3 in amino acids: CSARSSEQFF. The DNA for the CDR3 is TGCAGTGCTCGGAGTAGTGAGCAGTTCTTC. This chain connects TRBV20-1 to TRBJ2-1; D uncertain. The V end lost 5 bases, the J end lost 9 bases, and 8 bases lay between the germline ends. Germline V gives CDR1 DFQATT, CDR2 SNEGSKA (reference sequence). The CDR3 loop spans 10 amino acids.

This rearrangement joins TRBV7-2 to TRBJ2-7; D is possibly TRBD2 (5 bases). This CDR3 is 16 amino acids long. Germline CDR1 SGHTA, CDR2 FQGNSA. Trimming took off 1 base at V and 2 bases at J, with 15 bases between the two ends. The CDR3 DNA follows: TGTGCCAGCAGCTTAGACGCTGGAGGATTACCCTACGAGCAGTACTTC. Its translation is CASSLDAGGLPYEQYF.

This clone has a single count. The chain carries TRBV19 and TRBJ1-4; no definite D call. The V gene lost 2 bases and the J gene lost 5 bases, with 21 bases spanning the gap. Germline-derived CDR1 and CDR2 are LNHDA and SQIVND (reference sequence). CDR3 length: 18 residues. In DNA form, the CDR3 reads TGTGCCAGTAGTATAATCGGCAGCCCTTCGGGTGGGAATGAAAAACTGTTTTTT. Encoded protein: CASSIIGSPSGGNEKLFF. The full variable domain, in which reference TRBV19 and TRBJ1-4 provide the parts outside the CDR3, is DGGITQSPKYLFRKEGQNVTLSCEQNLNHDAMYWYRQDPGQGLRLIYYSQIVNDFQKGDIAEGYSVSREKKESFPLTVTSAQKNPTAFYLCASSIIGSPSGGNEKLFFGSGTQLSVL.

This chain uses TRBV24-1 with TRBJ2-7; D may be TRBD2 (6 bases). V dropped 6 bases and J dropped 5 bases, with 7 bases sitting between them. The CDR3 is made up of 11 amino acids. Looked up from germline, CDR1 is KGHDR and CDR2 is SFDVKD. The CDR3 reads CATSRGNEQYF. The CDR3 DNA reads TGTGCCACCAGTCGGGGGAACGAGCAGTACTTC.

The CDR3 loop reads CASRTRTGSETQYF. The DNA of the CDR3 is TGTGCCAGCAGAACCCGGACAGGATCGGAGACCCAGTACTTC. This chain links TRBV6-5 with TRBJ2-5; 7 bases are a match to TRBD1. V dropped 6 bases and J dropped 5; count of bases not matched to a gene: 9. The CDR3 covers 14 residues. Germline CDR1 is MNHEY and CDR2 is SVGAGI.

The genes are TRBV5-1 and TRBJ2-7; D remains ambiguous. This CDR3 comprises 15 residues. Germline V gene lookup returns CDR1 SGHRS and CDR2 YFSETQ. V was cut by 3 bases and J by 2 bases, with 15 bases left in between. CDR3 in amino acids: CASSSTPLATYEQYF. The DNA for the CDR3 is TGCGCCAGCAGCTCGACTCCACTTGCGACCTACGAGCAGTACTTC.

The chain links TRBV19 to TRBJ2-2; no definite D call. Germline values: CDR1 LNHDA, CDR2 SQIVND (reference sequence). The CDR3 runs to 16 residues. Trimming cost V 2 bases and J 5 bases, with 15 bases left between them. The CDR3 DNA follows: TGTGCCAGTAGTATATTTGGGCAGTTTCTAACCGGGGAGCTGTTTTTT. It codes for CASSIFGQFLTGELFF. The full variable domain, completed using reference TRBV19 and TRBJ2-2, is DGGITQSPKYLFRKEGQNVTLSCEQNLNHDAMYWYRQDPGQGLRLIYYSQIVNDFQKGDIAEGYSVSREKKESFPLTVTSAQKNPTAFYLCASSIFGQFLTGELFFGEGSRLTVL.

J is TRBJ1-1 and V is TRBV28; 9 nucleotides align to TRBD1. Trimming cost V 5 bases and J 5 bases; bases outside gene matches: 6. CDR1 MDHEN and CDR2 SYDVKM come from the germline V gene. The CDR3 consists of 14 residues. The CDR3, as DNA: TGTGCCAGCAGTCCTTCGGGGACAGGGACTGAAGCTTTCTTT. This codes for CASSPSGTGTEAFF.

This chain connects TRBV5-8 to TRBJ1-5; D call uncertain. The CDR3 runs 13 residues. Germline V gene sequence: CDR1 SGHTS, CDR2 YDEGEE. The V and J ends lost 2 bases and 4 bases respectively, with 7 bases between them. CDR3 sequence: CASSFGVNQPQHF. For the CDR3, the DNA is TGTGCCAGCAGCTTCGGGGTAAATCAGCCCCAGCATTTT.

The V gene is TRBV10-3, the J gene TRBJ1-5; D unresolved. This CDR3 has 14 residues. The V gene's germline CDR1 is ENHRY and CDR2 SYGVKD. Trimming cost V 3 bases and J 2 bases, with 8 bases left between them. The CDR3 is CAISENGGNQPQHF. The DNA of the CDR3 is TGTGCCATCAGTGAAAACGGGGGCAATCAGCCCCAGCATTTT.

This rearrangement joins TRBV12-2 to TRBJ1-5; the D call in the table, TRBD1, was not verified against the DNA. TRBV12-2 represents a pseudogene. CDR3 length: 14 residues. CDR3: CASRSATVAQPQHF. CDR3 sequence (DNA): TGTGCAAGTCGCTCAGCGACAGTTGCCCAGCCCCAGCATTTT.

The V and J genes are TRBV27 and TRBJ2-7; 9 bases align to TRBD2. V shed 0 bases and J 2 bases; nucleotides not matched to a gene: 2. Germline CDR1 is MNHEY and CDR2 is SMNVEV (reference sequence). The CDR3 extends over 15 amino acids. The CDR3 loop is CASSLSPSGAYEQYF. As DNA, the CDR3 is TGTGCCAGCAGTTTATCCCCTAGCGGGGCCTACGAGCAGTACTTC.

In DNA form, the CDR3 reads TGTGCCAGCAGCTTGGACTCGAATACGCAGTATTTT. This encodes CASSLDSNTQYF. The J gene is TRBJ2-3, the V gene TRBV5-4, with unresolved D. The CDR3 loop spans 12 amino acids. Trimming removed 0 bases from V and 7 bases from J, with 6 bases in between. From germline, CDR1 is SGHNT and CDR2 YYREEE (reference sequence).

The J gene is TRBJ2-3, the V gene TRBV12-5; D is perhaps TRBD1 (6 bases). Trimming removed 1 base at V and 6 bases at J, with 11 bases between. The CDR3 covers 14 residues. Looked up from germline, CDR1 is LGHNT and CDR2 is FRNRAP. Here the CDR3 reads CASGLGTVYDTQYF. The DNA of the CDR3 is TGTGCTAGTGGTTTGGGGACAGTTTACGATACGCAGTATTTT.

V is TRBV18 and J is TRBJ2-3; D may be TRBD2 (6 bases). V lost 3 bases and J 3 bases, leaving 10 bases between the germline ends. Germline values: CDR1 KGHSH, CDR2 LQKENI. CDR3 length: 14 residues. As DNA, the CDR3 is TGTGCCAGCTCACCGCCGGGACTGACAGATACGCAGTATTTT. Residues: CASSPPGLTDTQYF.